Below are 14 T cell receptor beta chains sequenced from a single sample in a study of human T cells and chemical hapten exposure. Time point specified: patch test 2, 6 weeks after DPC sensitization. Described treatment: therapeutic diphenylcyclopropenone sensitization with weekly scalp DPC. TCRdb re-called the RACE reads with MiXCR, one entry per CDR3 protein. The sample holds tens of thousands of distinct CDR3 sequences, 6.6% seen once. The sample in question was whole blood, obtained in connection with sensitization to the hapten diphenylcyclopropenone (DPC). Source of these receptors: a woman aged 25 to 39 with alopecia areata. Some clones in this sample may be carry-over from other donors' samples.

The table lists this clonotype with a few counts. This sequence joins TRBV29-1 and TRBJ1-2; 11 bases are a match to TRBD1. This CDR3 contains 15 residues. The V segment lost 4 bases and the J segment 8 bases; nucleotides outside the gene matches: 12. CDR1 is SQVTM and CDR2 is ANQGSEA in the germline V gene. The CDR3 coding sequence is TGCAGCGTTGGGGGACAGGGGGTTTCAAGGGAAGGCTACACCTTC. As protein: CSVGGQGVSREGYTF.

The chain has TRBV6-4 and TRBJ1-6; D is ambiguous. Trimming removed 2 bases at V and 0 bases at J, with 2 bases between. The CDR3 length is 14 residues. Germline V lookup: CDR1 MRHNA, CDR2 SNTAGT. The CDR3: CASSDNSYNSPLHF. The CDR3 bases are TGTGCCAGCAGTGACAACTCCTATAATTCACCCCTCCACTTT.

The chain couples TRBV30 to TRBJ2-7, with TRBD2 as a possible D gene (5 bases). CDR3 length: 11 residues. Trimming pared 1 base from V and 13 bases from J, leaving 14 bases between. The germline gives CDR1 GTSNPN, CDR2 SVGIG (reference sequence). CDR3 region: CAWSAGLRAYF. Here the CDR3 DNA reads TGTGCCTGGAGTGCTGGACTTAGGGCCTACTTC.

The chain combines TRBV5-4 with TRBJ2-5; D unresolved. The germline V gene encodes CDR1 SGHNT and CDR2 YYREEE (reference sequence). CDR3 length: 13 residues. Trimming cost V 4 bases and J 1 base, with 8 bases left between them. Here the CDR3 DNA reads TGTGCCAGCAGCAAATATATCCAAGAGACCCAGTACTTC. It yields the protein CASSKYIQETQYF.

The table lists this clonotype with many counts. CDR3 sequence reads: CASSLSVGLEQYF. The CDR3 DNA sequence: TGTGCCAGCAGTTTATCCGTCGGCCTCGAGCAGTACTTC. This chain connects TRBV27 to TRBJ2-7; D is uncertain. Trimming pared 0 bases from V and 6 bases from J, leaving 9 bases between. Germline lookup yields CDR1 MNHEY and CDR2 SMNVEV (reference sequence). The CDR3 length is 13 residues.

This clonotype was found many times. The chain joins TRBV5-6 to TRBJ1-1; D is unclear. The V end lost 0 bases, the J end lost 4 bases, and 13 bases lay between the germline ends. The CDR3 length is 15 residues. Germline CDR1 reads SGHDT; CDR2 reads YYEEEE. Here the CDR3 reads CASSLVNRELTEAFF. The CDR3 DNA reads as TGTGCCAGCAGCTTGGTTAATAGGGAGCTCACTGAAGCTTTCTTT.

This clonotype was seen only a few times. This chain uses TRBV6-1 with TRBJ1-5, with no clear D. With 3 bases removed from V and 0 bases from J, the gap between germline ends came to 12 bases. The CDR3 has 16 residues. Germline V gives CDR1 MNHNS, CDR2 SASEGT. CDR3 coding DNA: TGTGCCAGCAGTGACCTTCTGGGTCGTAGCAATCAGCCCCAGCATTTT. Amino acids: CASSDLLGRSNQPQHF.

This clonotype has more than one count but fewer than ten. J is TRBJ2-7 and V is TRBV13; D is uncertain. With 0 bases removed from V and 0 bases from J, the gap between germline ends came to 6 bases. Germline V gene sequence: CDR1 PRHDT, CDR2 FYEKMQ (reference sequence). The CDR3 covers 14 residues. CDR3 residues: CASSLGGSSYEQYF. CDR3 DNA: TGTGCCAGCAGCTTAGGGGGAAGCTCCTACGAGCAGTACTTC.

This clonotype occurred many times. The chain links TRBV5-4 to TRBJ2-3; 8 positions agree with TRBD1. Per germline, CDR1 SGHNT and CDR2 YYREEE (reference sequence). Trimming cost V 1 base and J 6 bases; bases outside gene matches: 7. The CDR3 length is 15 residues. CDR3: CASSLKSQGADTQYF. CDR3 nucleotides: TGTGCCAGCAGCTTGAAGAGTCAGGGGGCGGATACGCAGTATTTT.

This clonotype was seen a handful of times. The V and J genes are TRBV4-2 and TRBJ2-5; D perhaps matches TRBD1 (6 bases). The CDR3 runs to 19 residues. The germline V and J ends were trimmed by 1 base and 3 bases, with 24 bases remaining between them. From germline, CDR1 is LGHNA and CDR2 YNFKEQ. CDR3 nucleotides: TGTGCCAGCAGCCAAGTGCTAACACCAACAGGGCGGATTGAAGAGACCCAGTACTTC. It codes for CASSQVLTPTGRIEETQYF.

This clonotype was counted many times. The chain combines TRBV5-4 with TRBJ2-1; D gene ambiguous. The germline V gene has CDR1 SGHNT and CDR2 YYREEE (reference sequence). V gave up 0 bases and J gave up 5 bases, with 6 bases separating them. The CDR3 totals 13 residues. The CDR3 DNA is TGTGCCAGCAGCTTGGGGGCTGACAATGAGCAGTTCTTC. Its translation: CASSLGADNEQFF.

This clonotype was seen more than once but under ten times. In nucleotides, the CDR3 is TGTGCCAGTAGTACCAGTGACAAGATCGGAAACATTCAGTACTTC. This encodes CASSTSDKIGNIQYF. This chain uses TRBV19 with TRBJ2-4; D is unclear. The CDR3 runs 15 residues. Trimming removed 4 bases at V and 6 bases at J, with 16 bases between. Germline V lookup: CDR1 LNHDA, CDR2 SQIVND (reference sequence).

At least ten counts were recorded for this clonotype. V gene TRBV5-8 combines with J gene TRBJ1-2, with unresolved D. The CDR3 has 17 residues. Looked up from germline, CDR1 is SGHTS and CDR2 is YDEGEE. Trimming pared 0 bases from V and 0 bases from J, leaving 15 bases between. This chain's CDR3 is CASSLANVPYTNYGYTF. The CDR3 coding sequence is TGTGCCAGCAGCTTGGCCAATGTCCCGTATACTAACTATGGCTACACCTTC.

This clonotype came up many times. V gene TRBV28 combines with J gene TRBJ2-6; no reliable D call. Germline CDR1 is MDHEN and CDR2 is SYDVKM. This CDR3 spans 13 amino acids. V was pared by 6 bases and J by 12 bases, with 15 bases between. The CDR3 loop is CASSPLNPPVLTF. CDR3 bases: TGTGCCAGCAGCCCCTTAAACCCCCCCGTCCTGACTTTC. The entire variable domain, with the rest obtained from reference TRBV28 and TRBJ2-6, is as follows: DVKVTQSSRYLVKRTGEKVFLECVQDMDHENMFWYRQDPGLGLRLIYFSYDVKMKEKGDIPEGYSVSREKKERFSLILESASTNQTSMYLCASSPLNPPVLTFGAGSRLTVL.